This record looks at one T cell receptor beta chain sequence and its context. Antigen unknown. The source of the sample is a study of cytomegalovirus exposure and HLA in healthy donors. Trimming stripped 3 bases from V and 5 bases from J, with 16 bases between. Germline V gene sequence: CDR1 SGDLS, CDR2 YYNGEE. The CDR3 has 15 amino acids. TCRdb's copy holds only in-frame clones and misses some; the assay was immunoSEQ multiplex PCR. The sample lists 50,000 to 80,000 clones, 85% to 95% occurring once. Study results and limitations: Most TCR sequences were uncommon, yet certain public TCRs appeared in many donors. Through in vitro validation, three CMV-associated chains were shown to be specific for CMV antigens.

This chain joins TRBV9 and TRBJ2-3, with D tentatively TRBD2 (6 bases). The sequenced sample consisted of PBMCs. The receptor was derived from a woman younger than 35 in good health and CMV-seropositive. CDR3 amino acids: CASSGSGLARDTQYF. The CDR3 DNA is TGTGCCAGCAGCGGCTCAGGGCTAGCGAGAGATACGCAGTATTTT. The whole variable domain, remainder taken from reference TRBV9 and TRBJ2-3, is DSGVTQTPKHLITATGQRVTLRCSPRSGDLSVYWYQQSLDQGLQFLIQYYNGEERAKGNILERFSAQQFPDLHSELNLSSLELGDSALYFCASSGSGLARDTQYFGPGTRLTVL.